What follows is one T cell receptor beta chain and its context. This entry comes from a study of blood T cell repertoires in COVID-19. At the level of the study: From T cells, B-cell-depleted T cells, or PBMCs came the material, which was cDNA or gDNA.

Germline V CDR1 and CDR2: LNHDA, SQIVND (reference sequence). CDR3 length equals 12 residues. Trimming removed 8 bases from V and 4 bases from J, with 11 bases in between. Clones were read by immunoSEQ multiplex PCR, and TCRdb kept only the in-frame ones, dropping some. This sample has about 18,000 clones, with about 91% found just once. V gene TRBV19 combines with J gene TRBJ1-2, with D possibly being TRBD1 (5 bases). Source material: PBMCs or T cells enriched from blood (not recorded which). The TCR comes from a woman in her thirties who had recovered from COVID-19. The CDR3 region has the DNA TGTGCCAGTTTGGAGGGGACCTATGGCTACACCTTC. This codes for CASLEGTYGYTF.